These T cell receptor beta chains were read from a single sample in a study of T cells in Graves' hyperthyroidism and ophthalmopathy. TCRdb fed the multiplex PCR reads into MiXCR, producing one record per CDR3 protein. The sample contains around 300,000 distinct CDR3 sequences, over 11% of which appear only once. Sequencing was done on a sample of blood. These receptors all stem from a woman in her 30s with Graves' hyperthyroidism. CDR3s include the opening cysteine and the closing phenylalanine or tryptophan. Each record gives: J gene, clone size, CDR3 length, V gene, D gene, CDR3 protein, CDR3 DNA. A D gene is named only where the DNA matches it firmly. The size entry is marked missing in some rows and otherwise reads once, few, many or a size class.

>TRBJ2-5|few|15|TRBV19|TRBD1
CASSIQIGTGETQYF
TGTGCCAGTAGTATACAAATTGGGACAGGAGAGACCCAGTACTTC
>TRBJ2-7|-|15|TRBV6-1|TRBD1
CASSEGDRGSDEQYF
TGTGCCAGCAGTGAAGGGGACAGGGGATCGGACGAGCAGTACTTC
>TRBJ2-3|many|16|TRBV2|TRBD2
CASSQGTSGITDTQYF
TGTGCCAGCAGCCAAGGGACTAGCGGGATCACAGATACGCAGTATTTT
>TRBJ2-3|-|17|TRBV6-2/TRBV6-3|TRBD2
CASGLIYGLAELDTQYF
TGTGCCAGCGGCCTAATTTACGGACTAGCGGAGCTGGATACGCAGTATTTT
>TRBJ2-1|many|17|TRBV12-3/TRBV12-4|-
CASSPYRVLGSYNEQFF
TGTGCCAGCAGTCCCTACCGAGTATTGGGCTCCTACAATGAGCAGTTCTTC
>TRBJ2-7|-|17|TRBV6-2/TRBV6-3|TRBD2
CASSYTARTSGTYEQYF
TGTGCCAGCAGTTATACGGCCCGGACTAGCGGGACATACGAGCAGTACTTC
>TRBJ1-1|many|13|TRBV9|-
CASSVTVNTEAFF
TGTGCCAGCAGCGTAACAGTGAACACTGAAGCTTTCTTT
>TRBJ2-5|many|13|TRBV3-1|-
CASSHREEETQYF
TGTGCCAGCAGCCACAGGGAGGAAGAGACCCAGTACTTC
>TRBJ1-1|-|14|TRBV20-1|-
CSAVRGSMNTEAFF
TGCAGTGCCGTGAGGGGATCGATGAACACTGAAGCTTTCTTT
>TRBJ1-4|few|16|TRBV5-1|TRBD1
CASSRTGVATNEKLFF
TGCGCCAGCAGCCGGACAGGGGTTGCGACTAATGAAAAACTGTTTTTT
>TRBJ1-5|few|15|TRBV4-3|TRBD1
CASSQEWDRNQPQHF
TGCGCCAGCAGCCAAGAATGGGACAGGAATCAGCCCCAGCATTTT
>TRBJ2-2|few|16|TRBV6-5|-
CASSYFRASNTGELFF
TGTGCCAGCAGTTATTTCCGGGCCTCGAACACCGGGGAGCTGTTTTTT
>TRBJ1-1|-|14|TRBV28|-
CASSPSRRNTEAFF
TGTGCCAGCAGTCCCTCCAGGCGGAACACTGAAGCTTTCTTT
>TRBJ2-3|few|14|TRBV7-2|-
CASSLRRNEDTQYF
TGTGCCAGCAGCTTACGCCGGAACGAGGATACGCAGTATTTT
>TRBJ2-7|few|13|TRBV28|TRBD2
CASSRGGGYEQYF
TGTGCCAGCAGCCGGGGGGGGGGCTACGAGCAGTACTTC
>TRBJ2-3|many|14|TRBV20-1|-
CSAPVLDNTDTQYF
TGCAGTGCTCCGGTTTTGGACAACACAGATACGCAGTATTTT
>TRBJ2-1|few|16|TRBV7-8|TRBD2
CASTETGTSGYNEQFF
TGTGCCAGCACCGAAACCGGGACTAGCGGGTACAATGAGCAGTTCTTC
>TRBJ2-1|-|13|TRBV20-1|-
CSGNYLSYNEQFF
TGCAGTGGAAACTACCTCTCCTACAATGAGCAGTTCTTC
>TRBJ2-7|-|15|TRBV15|TRBD1
CATSKEGQGQYEQYF
TGTGCCACCAGCAAAGAGGGACAGGGCCAATACGAGCAGTACTTC
>TRBJ1-2|few|13|TRBV15|-
CATSREVNYGYTF
TGTGCCACCAGCAGAGAGGTTAACTATGGCTACACCTTC
>TRBJ2-5|-|14|TRBV18|-
CASSGTGYQETQYF
TGTGCCAGCTCAGGGACGGGCTACCAAGAGACCCAGTACTTC
>TRBJ1-5|few|14|TRBV6-2/TRBV6-3|-
CASSSGGINQPQHF
TGTGCCAGCAGTTCTGGGGGGATCAATCAGCCCCAGCATTTT
>TRBJ2-3|few|13|TRBV24-1|-
CATSDSGADTQYF
TGTGCCACCAGTGATTCAGGGGCAGATACGCAGTATTTT
>TRBJ1-6|many|12|TRBV27|-
CASSLRSSPLHF
TGTGCCAGCAGTTTACGGTCTTCACCCCTCCACTTT
>TRBJ2-5|many|17|TRBV27|-
CASSLRIGSSGKETQYF
TGTGCCAGCAGTTTAAGGATAGGGAGTAGCGGTAAAGAGACCCAGTACTTC
>TRBJ1-2|-|15|TRBV6-1|-
CASSEPNRANYDYTF
TGTGCCAGCAGTGAACCGAACAGGGCTAACTATGACTACACCTTC
>TRBJ2-3|many|14|TRBV6-1|-
CASSSDYNTDTQYF
TGTGCCAGCAGTTCCGACTATAACACAGATACGCAGTATTTT
>TRBJ2-7|few|17|TRBV7-3|TRBD2
CASSLNAVAGGSYEQYF
TGTGCCAGCAGCTTAAATGCTGTAGCGGGAGGGTCCTACGAGCAGTACTTC
>TRBJ2-1|many|15|TRBV28|TRBD2
CASSLFLAGYNEQFF
TGTGCCAGCAGTTTGTTTCTAGCGGGTTACAATGAGCAGTTCTTC
>TRBJ2-1|many|15|TRBV27|TRBD2
CASSSSGTSYNEQFF
TGTGCCAGCAGTTCTAGCGGGACCTCCTACAATGAGCAGTTCTTC
>TRBJ1-5|many|13|TRBV2|-
CASSPLLNQPQHF
TGTGCCAGCAGTCCCCTTCTCAACCAGCCCCAGCATTTT
>TRBJ1-1|-|14|TRBV18|TRBD1
CASSPTTGAAGAFF
TGTGCCAGCTCACCCACGACAGGGGCAGCGGGAGCTTTCTTT
>TRBJ2-5|few|14|TRBV18|-
CASSPDISGETQYF
TGTGCCAGCTCACCGGACATCTCGGGGGAGACCCAGTACTTC
>TRBJ2-6|few|15|TRBV2|TRBD1
CATGQGTPGANVLTF
TGTGCCACTGGACAGGGGACTCCCGGGGCCAACGTCCTGACTTTC
>TRBJ1-2|many|14|TRBV28|-
CASAFGGDQLGYTF
TGTGCCAGCGCCTTTGGGGGGGACCAGCTAGGCTACACCTTC